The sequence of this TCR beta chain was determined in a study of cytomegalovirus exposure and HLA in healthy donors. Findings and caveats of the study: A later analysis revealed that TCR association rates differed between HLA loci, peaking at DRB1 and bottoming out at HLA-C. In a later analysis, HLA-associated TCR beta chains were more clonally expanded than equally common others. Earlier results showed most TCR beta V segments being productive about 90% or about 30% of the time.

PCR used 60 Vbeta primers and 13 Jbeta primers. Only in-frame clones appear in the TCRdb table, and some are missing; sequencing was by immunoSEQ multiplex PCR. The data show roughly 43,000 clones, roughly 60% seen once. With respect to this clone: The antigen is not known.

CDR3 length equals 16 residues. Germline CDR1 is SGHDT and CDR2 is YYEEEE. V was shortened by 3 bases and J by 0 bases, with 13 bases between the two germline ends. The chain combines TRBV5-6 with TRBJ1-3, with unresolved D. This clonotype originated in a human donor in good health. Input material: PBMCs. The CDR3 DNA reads TGTGCCAGCAGCTCGGGTGGAGGCCGCTCTGGAAACACCATATATTTT. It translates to CASSSGGGRSGNTIYF.